This T cell receptor beta chain was sequenced in a study of T cell responses to AZD1222 COVID-19 vaccine. The length of the CDR3 is 16 residues. With 6 bases clipped from V and 7 bases from J, the junction kept 11 bases outside the gene matches. Germline assignment: CDR1 MNHEY and CDR2 SMNVEV (reference sequence). The method was immunoSEQ multiplex PCR; TCRdb's version includes in-frame clones alone and lacks a portion of them. The sample includes 200,000 to 250,000 clones, approximately 94% of them seen just once. Findings of the study overall: Reportedly, close to half of spike-specific TCRs are directed against unmutated variant regions. Donors were chiefly white British, with a greater number of females, and clonal diversity was perhaps underestimated. Recipients of AZD1222 seropositive at baseline numbered only five or six.

Concerning this clone itself: Its antigen is unidentified.

This clonotype was sampled from an adult who received the MenACWY meningococcal vaccine as a control. The chain carries TRBV27 and TRBJ2-1; 11 bases match TRBD2. The sequences come from peripheral blood, collected 28 days after the second dose of the MenACWY control vaccine. The CDR3 sequence: CASSKVAGGLINEQFF. The CDR3, as DNA: TGTGCCAGCAGCAAGGTAGCGGGAGGGTTGATTAATGAGCAGTTCTTC.